Each of the 26 T cell receptor beta chains below was sequenced from the same sample in a study of breast tumors, draining lymph nodes, adjacent tissues (dated by TCRdb to the mid-2010s). Library method: multiplex PCR. This sample was sequenced with an Illumina HiSeq 2000. TCRdb trimmed the raw reads at Q25, called clones with MiXCR and kept productive beta chains. Duplicate CDR3 protein sequences are folded into a single record with the most common DNA and genes. The sample includes about 60,000 distinct CDR3 sequences, with around 60% observed a single time. Approximately 18% of the sample comes from the top ten. Sequenced sample: breast tumor tissue. These receptors came from a female donor with breast cancer. Some clones in this sample may be carry-over from other donors' samples.

In this sample, this clonotype turned up many times. The chain combines TRBV7-2 with TRBJ2-1; D unresolved. The V gene lost 1 base and the J gene lost 6 bases, with 10 bases spanning the gap. Germline CDR1 and CDR2: SGHTA and FQGNSA. The CDR3 is made up of 14 amino acids. CDR3 DNA sequence: TGTGCCAGCAGCTTAGAGTATCGGAGCAATGAGCAGTTCTTC. Protein sequence: CASSLEYRSNEQFF.

V is TRBV24-1 and J is TRBJ2-1; 7 bases match TRBD2. V gave up 6 bases and J gave up 6 bases; unmatched junction bases: 10. The CDR3 totals 15 residues. Germline CDR1 KGHDR, CDR2 SFDVKD. As DNA, the CDR3 is TGTGCCACCAGTAGACGGGACGGGAGGCCCAATGAGCAGTTCTTC. Residues: CATSRRDGRPNEQFF.

This clonotype was found once. This may be a read error, as it is one base from a much larger clone. This chain joins TRBV29-1 and TRBJ1-1; D may be TRBD1 (5 bases). The CDR3 totals 11 residues. Per germline, CDR1 SQVTM and CDR2 ANQGSEA. Between the trimmed V and J ends, which lost 4 bases and 8 bases, there was a span of 11 bases. The CDR3 bases are TGCAGCGTTGCTATTGGGGGAGAAGCTTTCTTT. Its protein product is CSVAIGGEAFF.

The rearrangement links TRBV12-3 or TRBV12-4 to TRBJ2-2, with D perhaps TRBD2 (5 bases). The CDR3 extends over 15 amino acids. Trimming took 3 bases from V and 7 from J, leaving 15 bases between them. Here the CDR3 DNA reads TGTGCCAGCAGTTTGTCCGGTGCGAGCGGCGGGGAGCTGTTTTTT. The encoded protein is CASSLSGASGGELFF.

The rearrangement links TRBV5-1 to TRBJ1-2; D is possibly TRBD1 (6 bases). The CDR3 loop spans 16 amino acids. V lost 1 base and J 2 bases, leaving 15 bases between the germline ends. From germline, CDR1 is SGHRS and CDR2 YFSETQ. The DNA of the CDR3 is TGCGCCAGCAGCTTGCGTGCGGGGGCACCCAACTATGGCTACACCTTC. This codes for CASSLRAGAPNYGYTF.

This chain links TRBV19 with TRBJ2-1; D may match TRBD1 or TRBD2 (5 bases each). Germline V CDR1 and CDR2: LNHDA, SQIVND (reference sequence). The ends were cut back, 3 bases at V and 4 bases at J, with 10 bases in the middle. This CDR3 spans 14 amino acids. The CDR3 region is CASSMGTIYNEQFF. CDR3 DNA: TGTGCCAGTAGTATGGGGACCATTTACAATGAGCAGTTCTTC.

The chain is built from TRBV7-8 and TRBJ2-7, with 7 bases lining up with TRBD1. The CDR3 has 11 amino acids. CDR1 and CDR2 from the germline V gene are SGHVS and FQNEAQ. The ends lost 1 base at V and 13 bases at J; junction bases unmatched: 4. Written as DNA, the CDR3 is TGTGCCAGCAGCTTAGTTGGGACAGCATACTTC. It is translated as CASSLVGTAYF.

V and J are TRBV30 and TRBJ1-6; D is perhaps TRBD1 (5 bases). The CDR3 length is 14 residues. Trimming left V 0 bases short and J 7 bases short, with 10 bases between. Germline assignment: CDR1 GTSNPN and CDR2 SVGIG (reference sequence). The CDR3 DNA reads as TGTGCCTGGAGTGTATCAGGGAGGAATTCACCCCTCCACTTT. Protein: CAWSVSGRNSPLHF.

This clonotype was recorded many times. This chain links TRBV15 with TRBJ2-1; TRBD2 matches 10 bases. Germline lookup yields CDR1 LNHNV and CDR2 YYDKDF (reference sequence). The CDR3 extends over 17 amino acids. With V trimmed by 0 bases and J by 7 bases, 9 bases remained unmatched. CDR3 residues: CATSRDLTSGTSNEQFF. CDR3 bases: TGTGCCACCAGCAGAGATCTAACTAGCGGGACTAGTAATGAGCAGTTCTTC. Full variable domain (rest looked up from reference TRBV15 and TRBJ2-1): DAMVIQNPRYQVTQFGKPVTLSCSQTLNHNVMYWYQQKSSQAPKLLFHYYDKDFNNEADTPDNFQSRRPNTSFCFLDIRSPGLGDTAMYLCATSRDLTSGTSNEQFFGPGTRLTVL.

This chain links TRBV12-3 or TRBV12-4 with TRBJ2-3; 15 bases fit TRBD2. The CDR3 has 16 residues. V trimming: 3 bases; J trimming: 6 bases; junction bases outside the gene matches: 4. CDR3: CASSLGLAGGGDTQYF. CDR3 in DNA: TGTGCCAGCAGTTTGGGACTAGCGGGGGGTGGGGATACGCAGTATTTT.

The CDR3 DNA sequence: TGTGCCAGTAGTACGGGACTAGCGGCCACAGATACGCAGTATTTT. This sequence encodes CASSTGLAATDTQYF. The gene calls are TRBV19 and TRBJ2-3, with 11 bases lining up with TRBD2. J was trimmed by 2 bases and V by 4 bases; bases with no gene match: 2. The CDR3 contains 15 residues. The germline CDR1 and CDR2 sequences are LNHDA and SQIVND (reference sequence).

This clonotype was counted at least ten times. The V and J genes are TRBV3-1 and TRBJ2-2, with 7 bases matching TRBD1. There are 14 residues in the CDR3. CDR1 and CDR2 (germline): LGHDT, YNNKEL (reference sequence). V shed 5 bases, J shed 6 bases, and the junction held 6 bases outside the gene matches. CDR3 nucleotides: TGTGCCAGCAGCTATCGACAGGGCCCCGGGGAGCTGTTTTTT. Translating it yields CASSYRQGPGELFF.

The chain joins TRBV29-1 to TRBJ2-2; TRBD2 aligns across 8 bases. The CDR3 totals 18 residues. CDR1 and CDR2 (germline): SQVTM, ANQGSEA. Trimming at V came to 6 bases and at J to 2 bases, leaving 17 bases not matched to a gene. CDR3 coding DNA: TGCAGCGTACCACCCTGGACTAGCAGTGAGGACAACACCGGGGAGCTGTTTTTT. Protein sequence: CSVPPWTSSEDNTGELFF.

In regard to this clonotype: No conserved phenylalanine or tryptophan is present at the end of the CDR3, so a read error is the likely explanation. The rearrangement links TRBV5-1 to TRBJ2-7, with D possibly being TRBD1 (5 bases). The CDR3 is made up of 13 amino acids. The V gene lost 0 bases and the J gene lost 7 bases, with 11 bases spanning the gap. The germline V gene has CDR1 SGHRS and CDR2 YFSETQ. The CDR3: CASSLEAPGEQYS. In nucleotides, the CDR3 is TGCGCCAGCAGCTTGGAGGCCCCAGGGGAGCAGTACTCC.

Comments on this clonotype: Since a much larger clone is just one base distant, this may be a read error. V gene TRBV3-1 combines with J gene TRBJ2-1; no definite D call. The CDR3 runs to 14 residues. The germline CDR1 and CDR2 sequences are LGHDT and YNNKEL (reference sequence). CDR3 sequence (DNA): TGTGCCAGCAGCCAAGGGGGTACAAACAATGGGCAGTTCTTC. Its translation: CASSQGGTNNGQFF.

The chain uses TRBV7-2 and TRBJ2-3; 7 nucleotides agree with TRBD2. Germline lookup yields CDR1 SGHTA and CDR2 FQGNSA. The junction had 2 bases not matched to a gene; V was cut back by 4 bases and J by 7 bases. This CDR3 has 12 residues. The CDR3 sequence is CASSSSGNTQYF. The CDR3 DNA reads as TGTGCCAGCAGCTCTAGCGGAAATACGCAGTATTTT.

Note on this clonotype: This could be a read error, since a much larger clone is one nucleotide away. This rearrangement joins TRBV11-2 to TRBJ2-3, with D uncertain. This CDR3 is 15 amino acids long. The germline V gene encodes CDR1 SGHAT and CDR2 FQNNGV. CDR3 in DNA: TGTGCCGGCAGCTTAGAGGTTTGGAGCACAGATACGCAGTATTTT. It specifies CAGSLEVWSTDTQYF.

About this clonotype itself: Its ends do not fully match the called genes, so a read error is possible. This rearrangement joins TRBV24-1 to TRBJ2-3, with D unresolved. The CDR3 runs 13 residues. The germline V gene has CDR1 KGHDR and CDR2 SFDVKD. CDR3 region: CSTRDTGAGTQYF. The DNA for the CDR3 is TGCAGCACCAGAGATACGGGTGCAGGTACGCAGTATTTT.

This clonotype was detected only a few times. The V and J genes are TRBV20-1 and TRBJ2-6, with D possibly matching TRBD2 (5 bases). V was pared by 6 bases and J by 2 bases, with 11 bases between. The CDR3 runs to 14 residues. Germline V lookup: CDR1 DFQATT, CDR2 SNEGSKA (reference sequence). DNA for the CDR3: TGCAGTGCCCTGCGGGCAGCTGGGGCCAACGTCCTGACTTTC. Amino acid sequence: CSALRAAGANVLTF.

The chain recombines TRBV7-9 with TRBJ1-4, with 7 bases matching TRBD1. Germline V gene sequence: CDR1 SEHNR, CDR2 FQNEAQ (reference sequence). V shed 4 bases, J shed 13 bases, and the junction held 6 bases outside the gene matches. The CDR3 is 12 residues long. As DNA, the CDR3 is TGTGCCAGCAGCTCCGACAGGGAGGTACTGTTTTTT. It codes for CASSSDREVLFF.

The gene calls are TRBV7-9 and TRBJ1-2; D gene uncertain. The germline gives CDR1 SEHNR, CDR2 FQNEAQ (reference sequence). V shed 5 bases and J shed 2 bases, with 9 bases lying between them. The CDR3 sequence is 13 residues long. In DNA form, the CDR3 reads TGTGCCAGCAGCGTACAAACCAACTATGGCTACACCTTC. Translating gives CASSVQTNYGYTF. The whole variable domain, remainder taken from reference TRBV7-9 and TRBJ1-2, is DTGVSQNPRHKITKRGQNVTFRCDPISEHNRLYWYRQTLGQGPEFLTYFQNEAQLEKSRLLSDRFSAERPKGSFSTLEIQRTEQGDSAMYLCASSVQTNYGYTFGSGTRLTVV.

A remark on this clonotype: The germline gene is not matched at one end of the junction; a read error may be the cause. This CDR3 reads CASSLGAGGPYNERFF. CDR3 coding DNA: TGTGCCAGCAGCTTAGGAGCTGGGGGGCCCTACAATGAGCGGTTCTTC. The chain couples TRBV7-6 to TRBJ2-1, with D perhaps assigned TRBD1 or TRBD2 (6 bases each). CDR1 SGHVS and CDR2 FNYEAQ come from the germline V gene. The CDR3 runs 16 residues. Full variable domain (rest looked up from reference TRBV7-6 and TRBJ2-1): GAGVSQSPRYKVTKRGQDVALRCDPISGHVSLYWYRQALGQGPEFLTYFNYEAQQDKSGLPNDRFSAERPEGSISTLTIQRTEQRDSAMYRCASSLGAGGPYNERFFGPGTRLTVL.

The sample holds many counts of this clonotype. The rearrangement joins TRBV20-1 to TRBJ1-2; D not certain. Trimming shortened V by 3 bases and J by 0 bases, and 11 bases separated the two germline ends. The CDR3 length is 14 residues. CDR1 and CDR2 from the germline V gene are DFQATT and SNEGSKA (reference sequence). DNA of the CDR3: TGCAGTGCTAGCAGTCAGTTCACTAACTATGGCTACACCTTC. This encodes CSASSQFTNYGYTF.

The chain couples TRBV20-1 to TRBJ2-5; 10 bases align to TRBD2. Germline assignment: CDR1 DFQATT and CDR2 SNEGSKA (reference sequence). J lost 1 base, V lost 7 bases, and 9 bases had no gene match. This CDR3 contains 15 residues. The CDR3 bases are TGCAGTGGGGACCTAGCGGGAGATGGCCAAGAGACCCAGTACTTC. Amino acid sequence: CSGDLAGDGQETQYF.

This clonotype was seen repeatedly, ten times or more. V usage is TRBV12-3 or TRBV12-4 and J usage is TRBJ2-1; D remains ambiguous. The V gene lost 3 bases and the J gene lost 1 base, with 13 bases spanning the gap. The CDR3 totals 16 residues. The chain's CDR3 is CASSLGFESSYNEQFF. In DNA form, the CDR3 reads TGTGCCAGCAGTTTGGGATTTGAGTCATCCTACAATGAGCAGTTCTTC.

Concerning this clonotype: This is likely a read error, given that the CDR3 carries no conserved phenylalanine or tryptophan at its end. It is unclear where the CDR3 begins or ends on the DNA, so no DNA is shown, and the CDR3 is as TCRdb lists it. The V call is TRBV6-5, the J call TRBJ2-2; the table's D call, TRBD2, was not checked against the DNA. The CDR3 contains 9 residues when both ends are counted. The germline V gene encodes CDR1 MNHEY and CDR2 SVGAGI. The CDR3 reads CASRPVSNG.